The 23 T cell receptor beta chains below all came from one sample that was sequenced in a study of beta chain features in type 1 diabetes. Expressed TCRB transcripts got sequenced, as all isolated RNA was reverse transcribed. Clones were read by immunoSEQ multiplex PCR, and TCRdb kept only the in-frame ones, dropping some. This repertoire shows fewer than 650,000 clones, about a sixth found once; its top ten account for 0.09% to 0.095%. Sequenced material: naive CD4+ T cells from blood. These TCRs come from a young man in good health.

This clone was picked up a small number of times. Other DNA sequences of this sample code for an identical CDR3. This sequence joins TRBV18 and TRBJ1-2; 7 bases fit TRBD1. The J segment lost 5 bases and the V segment lost 2 bases, leaving 2 bases of the junction unmatched. The CDR3 contains 13 residues. Germline values: CDR1 KGHSH, CDR2 LQKENI. CDR3 residues: CASSPGQVYGYTF. The CDR3, as DNA: TGTGCCAGCTCACCAGGACAGGTTTATGGCTACACCTTC.

This clone has a handful of counts. This chain uses TRBV9 with TRBJ2-1; D is uncertain. The V end lost 4 bases, the J end lost 2 bases, and 19 bases lay between the germline ends. The CDR3 has 17 amino acids. In germline, CDR1 is SGDLS, CDR2 YYNGEE. The CDR3 is CASSPKFRQRAYNEQFF. CDR3 sequence (DNA): TGTGCCAGCAGCCCGAAATTCAGGCAAAGGGCCTACAATGAGCAGTTCTTC. Variable domain in full (rest from reference TRBV9 and TRBJ2-1): DSGVTQTPKHLITATGQRVTLRCSPRSGDLSVYWYQQSLDQGLQFLIQYYNGEERAKGNILERFSAQQFPDLHSELNLSSLELGDSALYFCASSPKFRQRAYNEQFFGPGTRLTVL.

This clone was picked up a small number of times. This sequence joins TRBV5-1 and TRBJ1-2; D is perhaps TRBD1 (5 bases). Germline assignment: CDR1 SGHRS and CDR2 YFSETQ. V was trimmed by 0 bases and J by 5 bases, leaving 20 bases between them. The CDR3 is 17 amino acids. The CDR3 DNA reads as TGCGCCAGCAGCTTGGTAGGGTCAGAGGGGCCAAGGTATGGCTACACCTTC. Residues: CASSLVGSEGPRYGYTF. Using reference TRBV5-1 and TRBJ1-2 for the parts outside the CDR3, the full variable domain is KAGVTQTPRYLIKTRGQQVTLSCSPISGHRSVSWYQQTPGQGLQFLFEYFSETQRNKGNFPGRFSGRQFSNSRSEMNVSTLELGDSALYLCASSLVGSEGPRYGYTFGSGTRLTVV.

This clone was picked up one time. The rearrangement links TRBV5-6 to TRBJ1-2, with 8 positions matching TRBD1. The V gene's germline CDR1 is SGHDT and CDR2 YYEEEE. The CDR3 extends over 13 amino acids. The V and J ends lost 5 bases and 3 bases, in that order; junction bases with no gene match: 3. The chain's CDR3 is CASRQDRDYGYTF. CDR3 sequence (DNA): TGTGCCAGCAGACAGGACAGGGACTATGGCTACACCTTC.

This clone occurred once. The rearrangement links TRBV9 to TRBJ2-2; 7 nucleotides align to TRBD2. The germline CDR1 and CDR2 sequences are SGDLS and YYNGEE. J gave up 3 bases and V 0 bases, and 8 bases lay outside the gene matches. CDR3 length: 17 amino acids. This CDR3 reads CASSVAGAGVDTGELFF. The DNA for the CDR3 is TGTGCCAGCAGCGTAGCTGGGGCGGGAGTAGACACCGGGGAGCTGTTTTTT.

The chain links TRBV7-2 to TRBJ2-3; tentatively, D is TRBD1 or TRBD2 (5 bases each). The CDR3 consists of 18 residues. Germline V CDR1 and CDR2: SGHTA, FQGNSA. The V and J ends lost 5 bases and 0 bases respectively, with 21 bases between them. The CDR3 coding sequence is TGTGCCAGCAGCCTCGAAGAGGGGTCCTTACGTAGCACAGATACGCAGTATTTT. Residues: CASSLEEGSLRSTDTQYF.

This clone turned up a few times. The chain combines TRBV29-1 with TRBJ2-5; no clear D gene. V gave up 2 bases and J gave up 1 base, with 11 bases separating them. Germline V gene lookup returns CDR1 SQVTM and CDR2 ANQGSEA. CDR3 length equals 14 residues. CDR3: CSVEWVGSQETQYF. The CDR3 DNA reads TGCAGCGTTGAATGGGTAGGGTCCCAAGAGACCCAGTACTTC.

V and J are TRBV7-2 and TRBJ2-1, with 10 bases that match TRBD2. With V trimmed by 2 bases and J by 9 bases, 7 bases remained unmatched. Germline loops: CDR1 SGHTA, CDR2 FQGNSA. The CDR3 runs to 15 residues. CDR3 loop: CASSLSASGSSEQFF. The CDR3, as DNA: TGTGCCAGCAGCTTATCAGCTAGCGGGAGCTCTGAGCAGTTCTTC. Together with reference TRBV7-2 and TRBJ2-1, the CDR3 gives the full variable domain: GAGVSQSPSNKVTEKGKDVELRCDPISGHTALYWYRQSLGQGLEFLIYFQGNSAPDKSGLPSDRFSAERTGGSVSTLTIQRTQQEDSAVYLCASSLSASGSSEQFFGPGTRLTVL.

V and J are TRBV11-2 and TRBJ2-7; D is unclear. CDR1 SGHAT and CDR2 FQNNGV come from the germline V gene. The CDR3 runs to 12 residues. V was shortened by 1 base and J by 7 bases, with 8 bases between the two germline ends. CDR3 nucleotides: TGTGCCAGCAGCTTAGGTGCCGGTGAGCAGTACTTC. It is translated as CASSLGAGEQYF.

The table lists this clone with a few counts. In DNA, the CDR3 is TGTGCCAGCAGCGCCTCTAGCGGGGGGGGTCCGAAGGAAGAGACCCAGTACTTC. It specifies CASSASSGGGPKEETQYF. The chain joins TRBV7-2 to TRBJ2-5; 12 bases fit TRBD2. This CDR3 is built from 18 residues. Germline trimming cut 5 bases from V and 3 bases from J; bases unmatched to any gene: 13. CDR1 is SGHTA, CDR2 FQGNSA, per germline.

The chain recombines TRBV5-1 with TRBJ2-6; D is ambiguous. The CDR3 extends over 13 amino acids. Trimming removed 7 bases from V and 2 bases from J, with 7 bases in between. Germline CDR1 is SGHRS and CDR2 is YFSETQ. CDR3 protein: CASLKPGANVLTF. The CDR3 bases are TGCGCCAGCCTCAAACCTGGGGCCAACGTCCTGACTTTC.

This clone was counted a few times. The chain recombines TRBV5-4 with TRBJ1-2, with a weak D call TRBD1 (6 bases). This CDR3 comprises 15 residues. V lost 3 bases and J lost 4, with 16 bases in between. CDR1 is SGHNT, CDR2 YYREEE, per germline (reference sequence). The CDR3 DNA follows: TGTGCCAGCAGCTCGCAACGGACAGACCTCTATGGCTACACCTTC. Translated, it gives CASSSQRTDLYGYTF. The variable domain in full, completed from reference TRBV5-4 and TRBJ1-2, reads ETGVTQSPTHLIKTRGQQVTLRCSSQSGHNTVSWYQQALGQGPQFIFQYYREEENGRGNFPPRFSGLQFPNYSSELNVNALELDDSALYLCASSSQRTDLYGYTFGSGTRLTVV.

The chain couples TRBV15 to TRBJ2-7; 11 nucleotides align to TRBD2. V lost 1 base, J lost 0 bases, and 20 bases stayed unmatched. The CDR3 is 22 residues long. CDR1 is LNHNV, CDR2 YYDKDF, per germline (reference sequence). CDR3 amino acids: CATSRVLGLAGDGSTNSYEQYF. The CDR3, as DNA: TGTGCCACCAGCAGAGTCTTAGGACTAGCGGGTGACGGATCCACCAACTCCTACGAGCAGTACTTC.

The chain recombines TRBV14 with TRBJ2-4; no firm D call. V was shortened by 2 bases and J by 3 bases, with 5 bases between the two germline ends. CDR3 size: 13 residues. Germline V gene data show CDR1 as SGHDN and CDR2 as FVKESK. The CDR3 DNA reads TGTGCCAGCAGCCAACCGGGCAAAAACATTCAGTACTTC. The encoded protein is CASSQPGKNIQYF.

The chain couples TRBV14 to TRBJ2-2; tentative D call: TRBD1 (5 bases). Germline V gene sequence: CDR1 SGHDN, CDR2 FVKESK. Trimming removed 5 bases at V and 4 bases at J, with 17 bases between. CDR3 length: 16 amino acids. CDR3 amino acids: CASSERRTMGTGELFF. Here the CDR3 DNA reads TGTGCCAGCAGCGAACGGCGGACAATGGGCACCGGGGAGCTGTTTTTT.

This clone showed up just a few times. The DNA of the CDR3 is TGTGCCAGCCCCCGGCCGGGGGCAGTCAAGGAAGCTTTCTTT. It specifies CASPRPGAVKEAFF. The chain couples TRBV7-4 to TRBJ1-1; a possible D gene is TRBD1 (6 bases). CDR1 is SGHVT, CDR2 SQSDAQ, per germline. The CDR3 loop spans 14 amino acids. V was clipped by 8 bases and J by 8 bases, with 21 bases between them.

This chain joins TRBV23-1 and TRBJ1-5; TRBD1 aligns across 7 bases. TRBV23-1 counts as an open reading frame of uncertain function. V gave up 2 bases and J gave up 1 base; unmatched junction bases: 5. The CDR3 runs to 16 residues. CDR3: CASSQTDRVSNQPQHF. In DNA form, the CDR3 reads TGCGCCAGCAGTCAAACCGACAGGGTGAGCAATCAGCCCCAGCATTTT.

This clone has more than one count but fewer than ten. In DNA, the CDR3 is TGCGCCAGCAGCCCTGGACAGGGCGGTCTAGCGGGAAATGAGCAGTTCTTC. Amino acids: CASSPGQGGLAGNEQFF. This chain links TRBV5-1 with TRBJ2-1; TRBD2 might be the D (9 bases). CDR1 and CDR2 (germline): SGHRS, YFSETQ. This CDR3 has 17 amino acids. V was clipped by 4 bases and J by 7 bases, with 24 bases between them. The full variable domain, in which reference TRBV5-1 and TRBJ2-1 provide the parts outside the CDR3, is KAGVTQTPRYLIKTRGQQVTLSCSPISGHRSVSWYQQTPGQGLQFLFEYFSETQRNKGNFPGRFSGRQFSNSRSEMNVSTLELGDSALYLCASSPGQGGLAGNEQFFGPGTRLTVL.

This chain joins TRBV7-2 and TRBJ2-7; the D is unclear. This CDR3 has 13 amino acids. The germline gives CDR1 SGHTA, CDR2 FQGNSA. V was shortened by 0 bases and J by 3 bases, with 6 bases between the two germline ends. The CDR3 protein is CASSLANRYEQYF. DNA for the CDR3: TGTGCCAGCAGCTTAGCGAACCGCTACGAGCAGTACTTC.

The chain carries TRBV4-3 and TRBJ1-2; D is unresolved. V shed 4 bases and J shed 2 bases, with 8 bases lying between them. Germline CDR1 and CDR2: LGHNA and YSLEER. The CDR3 totals 13 residues. Here the CDR3 DNA reads TGCGCCAGCAGCCCGTCGGGGAACTATGGCTACACCTTC. Its protein product is CASSPSGNYGYTF.

This clone was counted only a few times. The rearrangement links TRBV7-2 to TRBJ2-7, with 7 bases fitting TRBD1. The CDR3 consists of 15 residues. Trimming cost V 5 bases and J 2 bases; bases outside gene matches: 9. The germline V gene encodes CDR1 SGHTA and CDR2 FQGNSA. CDR3 DNA: TGTGCCAGCAGCAAGGCGCCTGGACAGGCCTACGAGCAGTACTTC. It translates to CASSKAPGQAYEQYF.

This CDR3 reads CASSWGVSYQPQHF. CDR3 coding DNA: TGTGCCAGCAGCTGGGGGGTCTCTTATCAGCCCCAGCATTTT. The chain joins TRBV5-6 to TRBJ1-5; possibly TRBD1 for D (5 bases). Trimming cost V 3 bases and J 5 bases, with 12 bases left between them. This CDR3 is built from 14 residues. Germline V gene sequence: CDR1 SGHDT, CDR2 YYEEEE.

This clone was seen a handful of times. V usage is TRBV5-1 and J usage is TRBJ2-1, with 14 bases fitting TRBD2. The CDR3 loop spans 15 amino acids. Germline V lookup: CDR1 SGHRS, CDR2 YFSETQ. V lost 4 bases and J lost 6; bases outside the gene matches: 3. The CDR3 region is CASSAGTSGGNEQFF. The CDR3 DNA reads as TGCGCCAGCAGCGCCGGGACTAGCGGGGGCAATGAGCAGTTCTTC.